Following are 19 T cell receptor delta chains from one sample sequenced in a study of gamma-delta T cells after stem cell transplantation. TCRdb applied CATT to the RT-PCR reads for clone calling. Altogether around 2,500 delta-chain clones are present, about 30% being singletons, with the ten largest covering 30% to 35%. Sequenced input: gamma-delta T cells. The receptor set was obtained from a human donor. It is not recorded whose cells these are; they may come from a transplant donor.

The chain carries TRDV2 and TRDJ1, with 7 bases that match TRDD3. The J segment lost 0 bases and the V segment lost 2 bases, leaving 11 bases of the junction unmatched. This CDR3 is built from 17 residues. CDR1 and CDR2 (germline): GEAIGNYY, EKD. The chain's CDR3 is CACDMVSGGTYTDKLIF. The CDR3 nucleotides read TGTGCCTGTGACATGGTTAGTGGGGGAACGTACACCGATAAACTCATCTTT.

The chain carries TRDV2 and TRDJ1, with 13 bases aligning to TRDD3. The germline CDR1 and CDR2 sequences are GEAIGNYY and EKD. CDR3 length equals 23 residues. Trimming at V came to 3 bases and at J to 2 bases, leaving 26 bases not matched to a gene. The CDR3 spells CACDPVLGDTHITDTRGTDKLIF. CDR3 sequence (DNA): TGTGCCTGTGACCCTGTACTGGGGGATACGCACATTACAGACACCCGGGGGACCGATAAACTCATCTTT.

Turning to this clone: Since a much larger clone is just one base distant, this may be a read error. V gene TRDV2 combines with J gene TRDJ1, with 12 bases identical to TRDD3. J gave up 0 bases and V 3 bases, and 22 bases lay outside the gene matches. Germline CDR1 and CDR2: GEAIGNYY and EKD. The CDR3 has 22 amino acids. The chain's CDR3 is CACDPLGDTAPKTPAYTDKLIF. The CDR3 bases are TGTGCCTGTGACCCCCTGGGGGATACGGCCCCGAAAACCCCGGCGTACACCGATAAACTCATCTTT.

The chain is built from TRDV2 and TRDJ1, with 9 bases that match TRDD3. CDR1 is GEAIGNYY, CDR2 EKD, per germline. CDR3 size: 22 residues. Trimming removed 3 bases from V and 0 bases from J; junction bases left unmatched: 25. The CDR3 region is CACDELALTVLGDSQNTDKLIF. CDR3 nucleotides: TGTGCCTGTGACGAGTTGGCCCTCACAGTACTGGGGGACTCCCAAAACACCGATAAACTCATCTTT.

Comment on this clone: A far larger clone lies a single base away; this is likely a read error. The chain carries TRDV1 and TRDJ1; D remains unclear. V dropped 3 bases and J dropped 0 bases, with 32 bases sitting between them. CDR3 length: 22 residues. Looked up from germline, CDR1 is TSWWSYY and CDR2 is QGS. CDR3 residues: CALGDLRLVWFDTLDYTDKLIF. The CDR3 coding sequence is TGTGCTCTTGGGGACTTACGGCTGGTTTGGTTTGACACTCTCGACTACACCGATAAACTCATCTTT.

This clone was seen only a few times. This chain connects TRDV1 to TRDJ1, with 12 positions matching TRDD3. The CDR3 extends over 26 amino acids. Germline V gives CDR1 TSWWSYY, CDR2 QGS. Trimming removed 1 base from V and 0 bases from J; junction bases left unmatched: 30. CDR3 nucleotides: TGTGCTCTTGGGGAACCCCTCCTAGGGGGCCTTTACTGGGGGATACCGGGGGAAACGTACACCGATAAACTCATCTTT. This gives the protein CALGEPLLGGLYWGIPGETYTDKLIF.

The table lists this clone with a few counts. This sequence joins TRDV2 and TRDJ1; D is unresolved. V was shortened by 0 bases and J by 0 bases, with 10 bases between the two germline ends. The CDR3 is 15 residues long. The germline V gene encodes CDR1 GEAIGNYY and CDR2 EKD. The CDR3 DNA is TGTGCCTGTGACACCGTAGGGTCCAACACCGATAAACTCATCTTT. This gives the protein CACDTVGSNTDKLIF.

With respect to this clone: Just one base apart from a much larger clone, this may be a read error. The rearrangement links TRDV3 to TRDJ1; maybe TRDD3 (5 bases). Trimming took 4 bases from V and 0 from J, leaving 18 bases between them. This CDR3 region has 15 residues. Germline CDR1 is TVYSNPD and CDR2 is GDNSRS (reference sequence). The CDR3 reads CACDTVGGYTDKLIF. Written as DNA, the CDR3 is TGTGCCTGTGACACCGTCGGGGGGTACACCGATAAACTCATCTTT.

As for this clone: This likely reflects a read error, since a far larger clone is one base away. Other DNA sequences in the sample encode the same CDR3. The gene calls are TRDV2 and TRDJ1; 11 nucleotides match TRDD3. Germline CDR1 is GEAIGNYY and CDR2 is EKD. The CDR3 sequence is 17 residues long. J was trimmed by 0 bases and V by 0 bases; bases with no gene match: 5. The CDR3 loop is CACDTLGDTRDTDKLIF. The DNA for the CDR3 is TGTGCCTGTGACACCCTGGGGGATACAAGAGACACCGATAAACTCATCTTT.

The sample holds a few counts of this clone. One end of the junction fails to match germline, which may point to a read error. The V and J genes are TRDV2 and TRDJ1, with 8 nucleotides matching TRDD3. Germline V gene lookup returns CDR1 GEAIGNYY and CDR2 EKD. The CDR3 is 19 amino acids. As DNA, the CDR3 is TGTGCCTGTGACACCGTTCGTACTGGGGGTCGCAAGCACACCGATAACCTCATCTTT. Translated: CACDTVRTGGRKHTDNLIF.

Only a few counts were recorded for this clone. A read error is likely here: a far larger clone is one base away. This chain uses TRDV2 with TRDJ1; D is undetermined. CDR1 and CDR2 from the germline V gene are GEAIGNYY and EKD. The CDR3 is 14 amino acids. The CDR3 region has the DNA TGTGCCTGTGACACCGTAAGTAACACCGGTAAACTCATCTTT. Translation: CACDTVSNTGKLIF.

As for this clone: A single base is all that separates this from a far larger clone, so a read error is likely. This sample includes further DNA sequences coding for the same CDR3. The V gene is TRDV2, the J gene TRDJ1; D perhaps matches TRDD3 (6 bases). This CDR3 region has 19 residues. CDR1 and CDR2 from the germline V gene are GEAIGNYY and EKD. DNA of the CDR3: TGTGCCTGTGACACCGTCAGTACCGGGGGAGAACCGAACACCGATAAGCTCATCTTT. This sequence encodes CACDTVSTGGEPNTDKLIF.

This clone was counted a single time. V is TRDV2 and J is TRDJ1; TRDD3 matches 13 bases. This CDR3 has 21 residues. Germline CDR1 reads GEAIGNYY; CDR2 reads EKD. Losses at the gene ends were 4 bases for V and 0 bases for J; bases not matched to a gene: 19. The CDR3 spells CACDRLVLGDTPEAYTDKLIF. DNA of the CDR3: TGTGCCTGTGATCGCTTAGTACTGGGGGATACGCCCGAAGCTTACACCGATAAACTCATCTTT.

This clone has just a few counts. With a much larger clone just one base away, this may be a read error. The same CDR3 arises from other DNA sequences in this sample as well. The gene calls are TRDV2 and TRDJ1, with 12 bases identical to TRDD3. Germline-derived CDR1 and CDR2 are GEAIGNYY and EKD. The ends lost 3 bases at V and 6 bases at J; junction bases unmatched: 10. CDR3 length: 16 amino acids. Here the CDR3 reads CACDPILGDTPNKLIF. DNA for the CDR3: TGTGCCTGTGACCCAATACTGGGGGATACCCCAAATAAACTCATCTTT.

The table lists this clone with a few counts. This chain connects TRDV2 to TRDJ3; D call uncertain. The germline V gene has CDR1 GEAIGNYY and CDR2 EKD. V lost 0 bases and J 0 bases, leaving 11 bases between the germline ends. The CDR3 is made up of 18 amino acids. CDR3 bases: TGTGCCTGTGACACCGTTATGTCAAGCTCCTGGGACACCCGACAGATGTTTTTC. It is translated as CACDTVMSSSWDTRQMFF.

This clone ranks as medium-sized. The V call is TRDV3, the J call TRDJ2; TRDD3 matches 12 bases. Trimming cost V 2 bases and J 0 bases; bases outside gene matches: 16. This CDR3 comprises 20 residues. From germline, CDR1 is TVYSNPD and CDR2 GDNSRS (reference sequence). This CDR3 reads CAFGGLGYWGILALTAQLFF. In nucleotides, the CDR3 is TGTGCCTTTGGGGGTTTAGGTTACTGGGGGATACTAGCTTTGACAGCACAACTCTTCTTT.

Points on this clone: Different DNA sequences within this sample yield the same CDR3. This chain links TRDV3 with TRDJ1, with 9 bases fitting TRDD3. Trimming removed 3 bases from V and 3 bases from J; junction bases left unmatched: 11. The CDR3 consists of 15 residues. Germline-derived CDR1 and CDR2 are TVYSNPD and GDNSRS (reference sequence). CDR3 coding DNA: TGTGCCTTCTCCCCCCCCTGGGGGATCTCCGATAAACTCATCTTT. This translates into CAFSPPWGISDKLIF. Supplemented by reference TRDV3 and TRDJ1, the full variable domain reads CDKVTQSSPDQTVASGSEVVLLCTYDTVYSNPDLFWYRIRPDYSFQFVFYGDNSRSEGADFTQGRFSVKHILTQKAFHLVISPVRTEDSATYYCAFSPPWGISDKLIFGKGTRVTVEP.

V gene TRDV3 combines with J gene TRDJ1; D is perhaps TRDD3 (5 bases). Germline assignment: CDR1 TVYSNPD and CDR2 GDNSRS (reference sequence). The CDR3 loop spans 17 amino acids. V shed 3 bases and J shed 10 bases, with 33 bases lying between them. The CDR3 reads CAFPGLGGREDEDGLIF. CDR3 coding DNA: TGTGCCTTCCCAGGCCTGGGTGGACGTGAGGACGAAGACGGACTCATCTTT.

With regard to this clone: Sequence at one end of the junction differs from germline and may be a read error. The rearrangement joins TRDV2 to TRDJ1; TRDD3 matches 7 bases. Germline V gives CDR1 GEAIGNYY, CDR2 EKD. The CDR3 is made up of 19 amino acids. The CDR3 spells CACDTVDRRPGGYTDNLIF. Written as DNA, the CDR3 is TGTGCCTGTGACACCGTCGACAGGCGCCCTGGGGGCTACACCGATAACCTCATCTTT.